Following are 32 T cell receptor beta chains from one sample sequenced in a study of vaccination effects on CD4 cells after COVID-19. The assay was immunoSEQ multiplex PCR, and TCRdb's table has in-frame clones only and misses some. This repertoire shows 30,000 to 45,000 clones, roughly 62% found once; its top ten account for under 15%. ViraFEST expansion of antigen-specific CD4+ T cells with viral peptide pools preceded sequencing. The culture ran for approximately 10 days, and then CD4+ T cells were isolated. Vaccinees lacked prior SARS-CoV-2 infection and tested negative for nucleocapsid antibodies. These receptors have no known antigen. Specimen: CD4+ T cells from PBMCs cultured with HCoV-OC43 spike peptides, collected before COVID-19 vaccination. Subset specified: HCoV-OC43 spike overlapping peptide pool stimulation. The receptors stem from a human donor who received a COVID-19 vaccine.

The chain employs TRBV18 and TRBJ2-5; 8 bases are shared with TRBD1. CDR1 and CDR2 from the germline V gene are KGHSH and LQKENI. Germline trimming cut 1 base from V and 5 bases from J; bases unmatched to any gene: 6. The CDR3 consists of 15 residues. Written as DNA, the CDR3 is TGTGCCAGCTCACCACGACAGGGGTACGACGAGACCCAGTACTTC. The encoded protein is CASSPRQGYDETQYF.

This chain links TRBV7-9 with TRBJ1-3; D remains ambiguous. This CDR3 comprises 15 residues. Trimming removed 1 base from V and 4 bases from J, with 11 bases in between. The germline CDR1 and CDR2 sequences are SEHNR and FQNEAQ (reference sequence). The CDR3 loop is CASSLGSVTGNTIYF. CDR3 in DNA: TGTGCCAGCAGCTTAGGTTCAGTGACCGGAAACACCATATATTTT.

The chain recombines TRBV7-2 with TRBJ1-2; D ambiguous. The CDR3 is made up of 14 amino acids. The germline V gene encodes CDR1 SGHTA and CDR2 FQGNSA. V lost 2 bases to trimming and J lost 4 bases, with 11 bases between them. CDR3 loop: CASSLYRQTYGYTF. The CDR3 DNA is TGTGCCAGCAGCTTATATCGACAAACCTATGGCTACACCTTC. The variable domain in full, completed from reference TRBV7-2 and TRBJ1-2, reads GAGVSQSPSNKVTEKGKDVELRCDPISGHTALYWYRQSLGQGLEFLIYFQGNSAPDKSGLPSDRFSAERTGGSVSTLTIQRTQQEDSAVYLCASSLYRQTYGYTFGSGTRLTVV.

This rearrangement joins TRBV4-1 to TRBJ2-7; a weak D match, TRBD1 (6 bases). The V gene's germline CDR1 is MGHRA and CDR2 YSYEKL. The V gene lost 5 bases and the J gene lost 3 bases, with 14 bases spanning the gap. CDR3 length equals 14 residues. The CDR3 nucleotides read TGCGCCAGCAGCAAGGACAGTACACTCTACGAGCAGTACTTC. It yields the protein CASSKDSTLYEQYF.

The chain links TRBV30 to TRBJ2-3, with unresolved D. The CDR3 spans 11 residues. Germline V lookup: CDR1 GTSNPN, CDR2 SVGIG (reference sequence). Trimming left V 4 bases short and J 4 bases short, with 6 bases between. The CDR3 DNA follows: TGTGCCTGGACTTCAGCAGATACGCAGTATTTT. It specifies CAWTSADTQYF. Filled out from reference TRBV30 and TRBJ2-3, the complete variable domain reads SQTIHQWPATLVQPVGSPLSLECTVEGTSNPNLYWYRQAAGRGLQLLFYSVGIGQISSEVPQNLSASRPQDRQFILSSKKLLLSDSGFYLCAWTSADTQYFGPGTRLTVL.

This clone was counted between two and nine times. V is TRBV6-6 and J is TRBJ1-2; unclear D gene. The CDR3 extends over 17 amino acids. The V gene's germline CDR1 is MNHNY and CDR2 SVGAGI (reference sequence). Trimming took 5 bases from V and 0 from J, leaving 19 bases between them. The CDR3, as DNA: TGTGCCAGCAGTCCCGGCGGTATTGCCGCAGCTAACTATGGCTACACCTTC. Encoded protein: CASSPGGIAAANYGYTF.

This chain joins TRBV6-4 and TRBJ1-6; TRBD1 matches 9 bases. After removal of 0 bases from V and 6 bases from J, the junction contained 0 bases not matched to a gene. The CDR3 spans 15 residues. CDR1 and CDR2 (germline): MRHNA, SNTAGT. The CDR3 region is CASSDSTGGNSPLHF. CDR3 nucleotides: TGTGCCAGCAGTGACTCGACAGGGGGTAATTCACCCCTCCACTTT.

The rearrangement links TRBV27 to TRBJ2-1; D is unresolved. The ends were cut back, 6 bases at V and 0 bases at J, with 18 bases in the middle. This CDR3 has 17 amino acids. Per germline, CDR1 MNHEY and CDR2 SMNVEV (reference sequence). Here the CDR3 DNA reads TGTGCCAGCAGGTCGGAACCGGGCCTAAGCTCCTACAATGAGCAGTTCTTC. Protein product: CASRSEPGLSSYNEQFF.

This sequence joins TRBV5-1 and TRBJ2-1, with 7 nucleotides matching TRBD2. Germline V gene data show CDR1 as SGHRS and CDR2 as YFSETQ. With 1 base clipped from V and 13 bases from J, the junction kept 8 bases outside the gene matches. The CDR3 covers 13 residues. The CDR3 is CASSLSGLGTQFF. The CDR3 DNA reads TGCGCCAGCAGCTTGAGCGGACTAGGAACCCAGTTCTTC.

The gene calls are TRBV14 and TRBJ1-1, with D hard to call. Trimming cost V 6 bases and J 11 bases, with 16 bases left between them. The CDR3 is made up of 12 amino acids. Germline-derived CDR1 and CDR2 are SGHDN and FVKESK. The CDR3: CASRTYESRAFF. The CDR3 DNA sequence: TGTGCCAGCAGGACATACGAGAGTCGGGCTTTCTTT.

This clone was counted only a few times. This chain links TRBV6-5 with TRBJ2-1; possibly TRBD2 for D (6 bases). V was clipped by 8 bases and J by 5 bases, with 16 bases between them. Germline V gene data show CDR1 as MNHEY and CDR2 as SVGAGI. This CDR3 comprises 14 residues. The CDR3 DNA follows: TGTGCCAGCGGGCAACTAGCCCGGAACAATGAGCAGTTCTTC. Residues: CASGQLARNNEQFF.

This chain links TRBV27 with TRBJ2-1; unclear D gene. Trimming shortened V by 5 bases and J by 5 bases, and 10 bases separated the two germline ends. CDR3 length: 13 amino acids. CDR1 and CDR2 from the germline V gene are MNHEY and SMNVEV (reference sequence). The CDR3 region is CASSPRPHNEQFF. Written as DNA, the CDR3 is TGTGCCAGCAGTCCAAGACCACACAATGAGCAGTTCTTC.

The CDR3 coding sequence is TGTGCCAGCAGACACTTAAAGCGGGAGTCCTACAATGAGCAGTTCTTC. Translated: CASRHLKRESYNEQFF. The chain has TRBV7-2 and TRBJ2-1, with TRBD2 matching over 8 bases. Trimming cost V 6 bases and J 1 base; bases outside gene matches: 8. This CDR3 contains 16 residues. Germline V gives CDR1 SGHTA, CDR2 FQGNSA.

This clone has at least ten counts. The CDR3 spells CASSSGQLLYGNTIYF. The CDR3 DNA sequence: TGTGCCAGCAGCTCAGGACAGCTCCTCTATGGAAACACCATATATTTT. The V call is TRBV14, the J call TRBJ1-3; D might be TRBD1 (6 bases). V gave up 5 bases and J gave up 3 bases, with 17 bases separating them. Germline CDR1 reads SGHDN; CDR2 reads FVKESK. This CDR3 has 16 residues.

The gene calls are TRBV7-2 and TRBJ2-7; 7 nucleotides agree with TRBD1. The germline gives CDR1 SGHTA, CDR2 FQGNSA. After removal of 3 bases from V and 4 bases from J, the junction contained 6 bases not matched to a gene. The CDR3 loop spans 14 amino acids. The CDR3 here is CASSLTDRAYEQYF. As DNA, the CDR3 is TGTGCCAGCAGCTTGACCGACAGGGCATACGAGCAGTACTTC.

The CDR3, as DNA: TGTGCCAGCAGTGATGAATCACCCCTCCACTTT. As protein: CASSDESPLHF. The V gene is TRBV2, the J gene TRBJ1-6; no reliable D call. The V end lost 3 bases, the J end lost 10 bases, and 4 bases lay between the germline ends. There are 11 residues in the CDR3. Germline lookup yields CDR1 SNHLY and CDR2 FYNNEI. The entire variable domain, with the rest obtained from reference TRBV2 and TRBJ1-6, is as follows: EPEVTQTPSHQVTQMGQEVILRCVPISNHLYFYWYRQILGQKVEFLVSFYNNEISEKSEIFDDQFSVERPDGSNFTLKIRSTKLEDSAMYFCASSDESPLHFGNGTRLTVT.

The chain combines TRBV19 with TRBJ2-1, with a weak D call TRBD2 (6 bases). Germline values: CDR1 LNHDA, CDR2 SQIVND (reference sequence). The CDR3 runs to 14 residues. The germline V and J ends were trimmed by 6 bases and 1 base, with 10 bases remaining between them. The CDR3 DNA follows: TGTGCCAGTAGAACGGCGGGATCCTACAATGAGCAGTTCTTC. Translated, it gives CASRTAGSYNEQFF.

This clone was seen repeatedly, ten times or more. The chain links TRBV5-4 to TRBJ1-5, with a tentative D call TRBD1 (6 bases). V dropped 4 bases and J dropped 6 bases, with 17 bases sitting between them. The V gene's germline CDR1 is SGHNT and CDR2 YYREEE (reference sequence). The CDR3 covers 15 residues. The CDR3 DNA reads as TGTGCCAGCAGCCCGGATCCAGGGGCGTTTCAGCCCCAGCATTTT. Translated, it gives CASSPDPGAFQPQHF.

CDR3 nucleotides: TGTGCCAGCAGTTACGTTCTTGGGTTCGCCGGGGAGCTGTTTTTT. This translates into CASSYVLGFAGELFF. The chain recombines TRBV6-6 with TRBJ2-2, with unresolved D. The CDR3 has 15 amino acids. Germline loops: CDR1 MNHNY, CDR2 SVGAGI (reference sequence). Trimming took 2 bases from V and 6 from J, leaving 13 bases between them.

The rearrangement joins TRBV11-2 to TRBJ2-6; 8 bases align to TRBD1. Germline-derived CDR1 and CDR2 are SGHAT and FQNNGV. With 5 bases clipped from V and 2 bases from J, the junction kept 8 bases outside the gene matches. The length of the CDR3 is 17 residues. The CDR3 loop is CASSLGQGNPGANVLTF. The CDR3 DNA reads TGTGCCAGCAGCCTCGGACAGGGTAATCCTGGGGCCAACGTCCTGACTTTC.

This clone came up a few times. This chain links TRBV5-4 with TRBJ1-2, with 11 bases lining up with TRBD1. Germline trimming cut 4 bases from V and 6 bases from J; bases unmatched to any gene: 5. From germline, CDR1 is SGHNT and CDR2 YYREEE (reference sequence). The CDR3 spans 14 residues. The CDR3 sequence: CASSPGTGGDGYTF. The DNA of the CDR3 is TGTGCCAGCAGCCCCGGGACAGGGGGGGATGGCTACACCTTC.

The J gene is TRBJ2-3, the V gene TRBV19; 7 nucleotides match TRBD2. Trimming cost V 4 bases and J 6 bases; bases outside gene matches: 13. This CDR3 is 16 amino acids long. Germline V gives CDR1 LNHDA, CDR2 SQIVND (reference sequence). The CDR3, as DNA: TGTGCCAGTAGTAAGGCGCGGGAGCCCTCTTGGGATACGCAGTATTTT. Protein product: CASSKAREPSWDTQYF.

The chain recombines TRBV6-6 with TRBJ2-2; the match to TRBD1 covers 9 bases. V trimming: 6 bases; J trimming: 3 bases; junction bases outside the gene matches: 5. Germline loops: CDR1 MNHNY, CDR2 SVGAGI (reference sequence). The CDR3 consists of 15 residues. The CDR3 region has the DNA TGTGCCAGCAGACACAGGGGGCTGGACACCGGGGAGCTGTTTTTT. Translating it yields CASRHRGLDTGELFF.

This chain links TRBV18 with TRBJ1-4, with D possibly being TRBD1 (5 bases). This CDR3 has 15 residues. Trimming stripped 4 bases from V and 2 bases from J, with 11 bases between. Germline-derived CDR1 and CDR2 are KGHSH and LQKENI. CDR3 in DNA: TGTGCCAGCTCACGGGCAGGGACTACTAATGAAAAACTGTTTTTT. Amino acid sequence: CASSRAGTTNEKLFF.

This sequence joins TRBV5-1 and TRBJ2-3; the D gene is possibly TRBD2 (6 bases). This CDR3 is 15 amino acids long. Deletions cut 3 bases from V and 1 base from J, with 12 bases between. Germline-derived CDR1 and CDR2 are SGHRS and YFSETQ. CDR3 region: CASSSLASGTDTQYF. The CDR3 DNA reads TGCGCCAGCAGCTCCCTAGCGAGTGGCACAGATACGCAGTATTTT.

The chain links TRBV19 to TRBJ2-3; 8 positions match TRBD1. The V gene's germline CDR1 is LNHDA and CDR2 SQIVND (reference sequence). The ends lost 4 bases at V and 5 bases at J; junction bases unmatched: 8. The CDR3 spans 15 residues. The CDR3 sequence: CASSTGDRGVDTQYF. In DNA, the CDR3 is TGTGCCAGTAGTACCGGCGACAGGGGAGTAGATACGCAGTATTTT. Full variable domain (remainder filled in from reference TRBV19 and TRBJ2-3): DGGITQSPKYLFRKEGQNVTLSCEQNLNHDAMYWYRQDPGQGLRLIYYSQIVNDFQKGDIAEGYSVSREKKESFPLTVTSAQKNPTAFYLCASSTGDRGVDTQYFGPGTRLTVL.

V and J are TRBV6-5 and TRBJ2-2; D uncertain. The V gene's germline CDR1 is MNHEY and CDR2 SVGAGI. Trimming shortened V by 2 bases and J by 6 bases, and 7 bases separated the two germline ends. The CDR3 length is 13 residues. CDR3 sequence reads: CASSYRVAGELFF. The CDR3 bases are TGTGCCAGCAGTTACAGGGTGGCCGGGGAGCTGTTTTTT.

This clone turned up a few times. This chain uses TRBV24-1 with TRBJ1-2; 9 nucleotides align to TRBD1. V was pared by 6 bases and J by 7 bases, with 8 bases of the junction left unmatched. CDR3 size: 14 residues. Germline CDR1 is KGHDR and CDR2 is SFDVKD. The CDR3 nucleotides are TGTGCCACCAGTTTGGGGGACAGGGTGAGTGGCTACACCTTC. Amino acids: CATSLGDRVSGYTF.

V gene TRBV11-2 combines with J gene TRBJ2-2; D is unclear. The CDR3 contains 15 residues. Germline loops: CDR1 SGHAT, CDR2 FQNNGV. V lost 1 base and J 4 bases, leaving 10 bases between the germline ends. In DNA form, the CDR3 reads TGTGCCAGCAGCTTAGGAGTACGGCTCACCGGGGAGCTGTTTTTT. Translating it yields CASSLGVRLTGELFF.

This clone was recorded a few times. CDR3 bases: TGCGCCAGCAGCGGGGTGGGGGGGAATGAGCAGTTCTTC. This encodes CASSGVGGNEQFF. The chain uses TRBV5-1 and TRBJ2-1, with TRBD2 identical over 7 bases. J lost 7 bases, V lost 4 bases, and 5 bases had no gene match. The CDR3 is 13 amino acids. Germline V gene data show CDR1 as SGHRS and CDR2 as YFSETQ.

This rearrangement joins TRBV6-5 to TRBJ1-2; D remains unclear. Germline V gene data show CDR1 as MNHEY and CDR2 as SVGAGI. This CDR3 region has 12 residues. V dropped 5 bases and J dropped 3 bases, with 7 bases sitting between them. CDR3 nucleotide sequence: TGTGCCAGCAGTAATGGACACTATGGCTACACCTTC. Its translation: CASSNGHYGYTF.

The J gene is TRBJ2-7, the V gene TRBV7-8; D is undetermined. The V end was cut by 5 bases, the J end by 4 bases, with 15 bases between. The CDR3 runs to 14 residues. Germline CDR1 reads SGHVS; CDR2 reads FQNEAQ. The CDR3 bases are TGTGCCAGCAGCGCAGAAGGGTGGCAGTACGAGCAGTACTTC. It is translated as CASSAEGWQYEQYF.